This T cell receptor beta chain was profiled in a study of early T cells in non-severe SARS-CoV-2 infection. About the research overall: With bulk RNA from unsorted whole blood as input, sequencing yielded unpaired chains.

With 2 bases clipped from V and 0 bases from J, the junction kept 13 bases outside the gene matches. Germline CDR1 reads LNHNV; CDR2 reads YYDKDF (reference sequence). This CDR3 has 18 amino acids. Broader study findings: Private and CD4 specificities were missed by VDJdb matching, skewed to anti-spike CD8.

Researchers attached unique molecular identifiers to individual cDNA molecules. TCRdb reprocessed the 5' RACE reads with MiXCR, giving one entry per CDR3 protein. The sample yields about 52,000 distinct CDR3 sequences, about 10% seen once. This clonotype was recorded a few times. Its specificity is not known. The receptor was derived from an adult who was a healthcare worker with PCR-confirmed SARS-CoV-2 infection or an uninfected control (not recorded which). The sequenced sample consisted of whole blood. This chain joins TRBV15 and TRBJ2-7; TRBD1 matches 7 bases. The CDR3 nucleotides read TGTGCCACCAGCAGACAAAGCCCCGGGACAGCACACTCCTACGAGCAGTACTTC. The encoded protein is CATSRQSPGTAHSYEQYF. The variable domain in full, with the rest retrieved from reference TRBV15 and TRBJ2-7, is DAMVIQNPRYQVTQFGKPVTLSCSQTLNHNVMYWYQQKSSQAPKLLFHYYDKDFNNEADTPDNFQSRRPNTSFCFLDIRSPGLGDTAMYLCATSRQSPGTAHSYEQYFGPGTRLTVT.